Listed below are T cell receptor beta chains from one sample, sequenced in a study of shared clonotypes between healthy human individuals. Profiled with immunoSEQ multiplex PCR; TCRdb holds only in-frame clones, not every one. This sample has approximately 840,000 clones, with about 96% found just once. The sample was naive CD8+ T cells sorted from blood. These receptors were obtained from a man aged 25 to 40 in good health. The CDR3 runs from the conserved cysteine through the conserved F or W. A D gene is named only where the DNA matches it firmly. Expanded clones are given a class, and other clones once, few, many or no size at all.

CDR3 length	V gene	clone size	J gene	D gene	CDR3 protein	CDR3 DNA
11	TRBV28	.	TRBJ2-7	.	CAIGKTYEQYF	TGTGCCATCGGGAAAACCTACGAGCAGTACTTC
18	TRBV28	.	TRBJ2-3	TRBD2	CASSRRSSGRLITDTQYF	TGTGCCAGCAGTCGAAGATCTAGCGGGAGGCTAATCACAGATACGCAGTATTTT
16	TRBV7-8	once	TRBJ1-1	TRBD1	CASSSTGGTVNTEAFF	TGTGCCAGCAGCTCCACGGGGGGGACAGTGAACACTGAAGCTTTCTTT
16	TRBV4-3	.	TRBJ2-1	TRBD1	CASSQDVSGGYNEQFF	TGCGCCAGCAGCCAAGATGTGTCAGGGGGCTACAATGAGCAGTTCTTC
19	TRBV13	.	TRBJ2-1	TRBD2	CASSFDFPNGLAEYNEQFF	TGTGCCAGCAGCTTCGACTTTCCAAACGGACTAGCGGAATACAATGAGCAGTTCTTC
16	TRBV5-1	.	TRBJ1-4	.	CASSLAVNIESEKLFF	TGCGCCAGCAGCTTGGCCGTTAACATTGAGAGTGAAAAACTGTTTTTT
13	TRBV28	.	TRBJ2-2	.	CASSLNPAGELFF	TGTGCCAGCAGTTTAAATCCGGCCGGGGAGCTGTTTTTT
12	TRBV2	.	TRBJ1-1	.	CASASGLTEAFF	TGTGCCTCGGCTAGTGGGCTAACTGAAGCTTTCTTT
15	TRBV29-1	.	TRBJ1-1	.	CSVPFRAPAITEAFF	TGCAGCGTTCCGTTCAGGGCCCCCGCAATCACTGAAGCTTTCTTT
12	TRBV7-9	.	TRBJ2-1	.	CASSPPPDEQFF	TGTGCCAGCAGCCCCCCACCAGATGAGCAGTTCTTC
19	TRBV14	once	TRBJ2-1	TRBD2	CASSQDEVAAREGIGEQFF	TGTGCCAGCAGCCAAGATGAGGTCGCGGCGCGGGAGGGCATAGGTGAGCAGTTCTTC
19	TRBV7-9	.	TRBJ2-7	TRBD2	CASSPPQTSGRSIHYEQYF	TGTGCCAGCAGCCCTCCCCAGACTAGCGGGAGGTCCATCCACTACGAGCAGTACTTC
14	TRBV30	.	TRBJ2-3	.	CAEGEGQGTDTQYF	TGCGCCGAAGGGGAGGGACAGGGCACAGATACGCAGTATTTT
16	TRBV13	.	TRBJ2-3	TRBD2	CASSLGLAGVADTQYF	TGTGCCAGCAGCTTAGGACTAGCGGGAGTGGCAGATACGCAGTATTTT
18	TRBV9	.	TRBJ2-2	.	CASSPGSFRGLAPGELFF	TGTGCCAGCAGCCCAGGGTCGTTCAGGGGCCTCGCTCCCGGGGAGCTGTTTTTT
16	TRBV11-2	.	TRBJ2-5	TRBD1	CASSFGGQGLSETQYF	TGTGCCAGCAGCTTTGGAGGACAGGGGTTGAGCGAGACCCAGTACTTC
15	TRBV10-1	.	TRBJ2-1	TRBD1	CASSESRDSNNEQFF	TGCGCCAGCAGTGAGTCAAGGGACAGCAACAATGAGCAGTTCTTC
16	TRBV12-5	.	TRBJ2-1	.	CASGLVLANNNNEQFF	TGTGCTAGTGGTTTGGTATTGGCTAACAACAACAATGAGCAGTTCTTC
12	TRBV29-1	.	TRBJ1-2	.	CSVDGSNYGYTF	TGCAGCGTTGATGGATCTAACTATGGCTACACCTTC
17	TRBV15	.	TRBJ1-2	.	CATSTGAGTVLNYGYTF	TGTGCCACCAGCACTGGCGCAGGGACCGTTTTGAACTATGGCTACACCTTC
21	TRBV4-1	.	TRBJ2-1	TRBD2	CASSQIPTVEVWREGLNEQFF	TGCGCCAGCAGCCAAATCCCGACAGTGGAAGTGTGGCGGGAGGGCCTCAATGAGCAGTTCTTC
11	TRBV9	.	TRBJ1-2	.	CASSKDYGYTF	TGTGCCAGCAGCAAGGACTATGGCTACACCTTC